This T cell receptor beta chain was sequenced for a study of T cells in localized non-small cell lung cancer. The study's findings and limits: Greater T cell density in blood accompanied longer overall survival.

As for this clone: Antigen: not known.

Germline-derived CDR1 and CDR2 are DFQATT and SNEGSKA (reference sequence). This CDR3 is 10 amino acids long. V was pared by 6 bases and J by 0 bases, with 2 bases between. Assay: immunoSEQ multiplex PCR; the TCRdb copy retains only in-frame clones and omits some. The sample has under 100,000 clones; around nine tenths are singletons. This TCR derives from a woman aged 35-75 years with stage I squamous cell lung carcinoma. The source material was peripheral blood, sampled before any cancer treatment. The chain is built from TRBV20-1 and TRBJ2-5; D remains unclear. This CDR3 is CSANQETQYF. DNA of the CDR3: TGCAGTGCCAACCAAGAGACCCAGTACTTC.